These T cell receptor beta chains were read from a single sample in a study of cytomegalovirus exposure and HLA in healthy donors. This table comes from immunoSEQ multiplex PCR, and its TCRdb copy is limited to in-frame clones, with some not included. The sample has about 130,000 clones, 90% to 95% seen once. Sequences were obtained from PBMCs. The receptors were sampled from a woman under 30 in good health and CMV-seronegative. CDR3s include the opening cysteine and the closing phenylalanine or tryptophan. A D gene is named only where the DNA matches it firmly. Expanded clones get a size class; other rows say once, few or many, or leave the size out.

>TRBV5-1|TRBJ1-2|NA|NA
CASSLPAGGDGYTF
TGCGCCAGCAGCCTCCCGGCGGGGGGCGATGGCTACACCTTC
>TRBV7-9|TRBJ1-1|NA|TRBD1
CASSLWSGGWNTEAFF
TGTGCCAGCAGCTTATGGTCAGGGGGCTGGAACACTGAAGCTTTCTTT
>TRBV9|TRBJ2-3|once|NA
CASSVGTTHVPDTQYF
TGTGCCAGCAGCGTAGGGACTACGCACGTCCCAGATACGCAGTATTTT
>TRBV7-2|TRBJ1-1|NA|NA
CASSLEPAGEAFF
TGTGCCAGCAGCTTAGAGCCGGCGGGTGAAGCTTTCTTT
>TRBV4-1|TRBJ1-1|NA|TRBD1
CASSQSGTDTEAFF
TGCGCCAGCAGCCAGTCCGGGACAGACACTGAAGCTTTCTTT
>TRBV30|TRBJ2-2|NA|TRBD2
CAWRGTSGSGELFF
TGTGCCTGGAGAGGGACTAGCGGTTCCGGGGAGCTGTTTTTT
>TRBV5-1|TRBJ2-1|NA|TRBD2
CASRPSGRASNEQFF
TGCGCCAGCAGGCCTAGCGGGAGGGCCTCCAATGAGCAGTTCTTC
>TRBV6-9|TRBJ2-7|NA|NA
CAKDNCLGQEYEQYF
TGTGCCAAGGACAATTGCTTGGGGCAGGAGTACGAGCAGTACTTC
>TRBV28|TRBJ2-5|NA|NA
CASSFGGLETQYF
TGTGCCAGCAGTTTCGGGGGGCTTGAGACCCAGTACTTC
>TRBV19|TRBJ2-3|NA|NA
CASSDSYRASTDTQYF
TGTGCCAGTAGCGACTCGTACAGGGCGAGCACAGATACGCAGTATTTT
>TRBV2|TRBJ2-7|NA|TRBD1
CASSDQRTGGYEQYF
TGTGCCAGCAGTGACCAAAGGACAGGGGGCTACGAGCAGTACTTC
>TRBV7-9|TRBJ2-3|NA|NA
CASSIPRGTDTQYF
TGTGCCAGCAGCATACCTAGAGGCACAGATACGCAGTATTTT
>TRBV5-1|TRBJ1-3|NA|NA
CASSTGISGNTIYF
TGCGCCAGCAGCACAGGGATCTCTGGAAACACCATATATTTT
>TRBV28|TRBJ1-5|once|NA
CASRPTDTQPQHF
TGTGCCAGCAGACCTACCGATACGCAGCCCCAGCATTTT
>TRBV4-2|TRBJ2-7|NA|NA
CASSQEGLDLTYEQYF
TGTGCCAGCAGCCAAGAGGGGCTAGATCTTACCTACGAGCAGTACTTC